This TCR beta chain comes out of a study of blood T cell repertoires in COVID-19. Study details: Donors in the United States, Italy and Spain gave samples during acute or convalescent COVID-19. T cells, B-cell-depleted T cells, or PBMCs provided the cDNA or gDNA that served as material.

Under the authors' procedure: Using reference gene primer amplification, nucleated cell counts were estimated. Assay used: immunoSEQ multiplex PCR; TCRdb lists only in-frame clones, some missing. V, J and clone size were drawn from that table, and D and trimming were deduced from the DNA. The profile shows about 140,000 clones, around 84% of them singletons. The clonotype was recovered from a human donor in a cohort sampled during active COVID-19. Sequenced sample: peripheral blood.

The CDR3 DNA reads TGTGCCAGCTCACCACTCGGGGACAGTCGGGCTGAGCAGTTCTTC. It specifies CASSPLGDSRAEQFF. The rearrangement uses TRBV18 and TRBJ2-1, with 7 nucleotides matching TRBD1. Germline CDR1 reads KGHSH; CDR2 reads LQKENI. The CDR3 loop spans 15 amino acids. V was pared by 1 base and J by 9 bases, with 9 bases of the junction left unmatched. The full variable domain, in which reference TRBV18 and TRBJ2-1 provide the parts outside the CDR3, is NAGVMQNPRHLVRRRGQEARLRCSPMKGHSHVYWYRQLPEEGLKFMVYLQKENIIDESGMPKERFSAEFPKEGPSILRIQQVVRGDSAAYFCASSPLGDSRAEQFFGPGTRLTVL.